This TCR beta chain was recovered during a study of control samples from healthy donors and cancer patients. Produced via immunoSEQ multiplex PCR; TCRdb's table is partial and in-frame only. The sample records roughly 180,000 clones, approximately 92% being singletons. The material sequenced was blood. The sequence came from a woman between 55 and 75 years old in good health.

For the CDR3, the DNA is TGTGCCAGCAGTGAATTTGGCGGGGGGGTTGTCACAGATACGCAGTATTTT. Its translation: CASSEFGGGVVTDTQYF. This chain joins TRBV25-1 and TRBJ2-3; 9 bases line up with TRBD2. Germline CDR1 and CDR2: MGHDK and SYGVNS. J lost 2 bases, V lost 1 base, and 7 bases had no gene match. CDR3 length: 17 residues.